This TCR beta chain was identified in a study of CD8 T cells in acute hepatitis C reinfection. Points from the study as a whole: Some 12 public clonotypes were found regardless of outcome.

Clones were sequenced by immunoSEQ multiplex PCR, and TCRdb holds only the in-frame ones, with some missing. This table holds tens of thousands of clones, over 75% found once. The time point: naive CD8 control sorted from an acute-time-point sample. As to this clone: Its antigen is unidentified.

This clonotype was sampled from a young woman who spontaneously cleared hepatitis C infection. Specimen: naive CD8+ T cells from PBMCs.

The CDR3: CASSRRGTYEQYF. In DNA, the CDR3 is TGTGCCAGCAGTCGGCGGGGCACCTACGAGCAGTACTTC. This chain joins TRBV27 and TRBJ2-7; perhaps TRBD2 as D (6 bases). The CDR3 extends over 13 amino acids. The V and J ends lost 5 bases and 2 bases respectively, with 10 bases between them. Germline V gene sequence: CDR1 MNHEY, CDR2 SMNVEV (reference sequence).